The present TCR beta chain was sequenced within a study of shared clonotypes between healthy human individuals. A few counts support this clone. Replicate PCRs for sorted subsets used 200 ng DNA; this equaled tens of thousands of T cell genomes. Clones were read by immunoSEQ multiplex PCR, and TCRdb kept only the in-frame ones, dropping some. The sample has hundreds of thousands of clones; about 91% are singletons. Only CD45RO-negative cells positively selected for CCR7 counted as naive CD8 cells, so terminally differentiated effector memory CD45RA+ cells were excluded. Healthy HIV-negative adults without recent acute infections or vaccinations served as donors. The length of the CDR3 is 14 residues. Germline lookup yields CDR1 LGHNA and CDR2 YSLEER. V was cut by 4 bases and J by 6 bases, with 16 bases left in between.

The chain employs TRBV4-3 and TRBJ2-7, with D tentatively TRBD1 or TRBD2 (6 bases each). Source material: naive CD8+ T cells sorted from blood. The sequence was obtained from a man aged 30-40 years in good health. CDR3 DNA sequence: TGCGCCAGCAGCCCGGGGTTGGGGGGCGGCGAGCAGTACTTC. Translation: CASSPGLGGGEQYF.